This TCR beta chain appears in the sequencing data of a study of blood T cell repertoires in COVID-19. Under the authors' procedure: Researchers report that nucleated cell counts were estimated from reference gene primer amplification. Generated by immunoSEQ multiplex PCR, the TCRdb table keeps only in-frame clones and is missing some. V, J and clone size were drawn from that table, and D and trimming were deduced from the DNA. Here the sample spans 350,000 or so clones, around 91% being singletons. The CDR3 is 16 amino acids. V gave up 1 base and J gave up 0 bases; unmatched junction bases: 3. Germline CDR1 reads KGHSH; CDR2 reads LQKENI.

The sequencing input was peripheral blood. The chain combines TRBV18 with TRBJ2-1; 7 bases line up with TRBD1. The TCR originated in a young man with active or convalescent COVID-19. This chain's CDR3 is CASSPQTGSSYNEQFF. In nucleotides, the CDR3 is TGTGCCAGCTCACCACAGACAGGGAGCTCCTACAATGAGCAGTTCTTC. Combining the CDR3 with reference TRBV18 and TRBJ2-1 gives the whole variable domain NAGVMQNPRHLVRRRGQEARLRCSPMKGHSHVYWYRQLPEEGLKFMVYLQKENIIDESGMPKERFSAEFPKEGPSILRIQQVVRGDSAAYFCASSPQTGSSYNEQFFGPGTRLTVL.